Presented here are 16 T cell receptor beta chains from one specimen sequenced in a study of beta chain features in type 1 diabetes. General observations from the study: All four CD4+ subsets from Type 1 diabetes patients carried moderately but significantly shorter TCRB CDR3s.

Antigen specificity for these receptors is unknown. The isolated RNA, all of it, was reverse transcribed, so expressed TCRB transcripts were what got sequenced. TCRdb's table, derived via immunoSEQ multiplex PCR, lists solely in-frame clones and lacks some. Among 300,000 or so clones listed, roughly 9% were seen once. Sequencing used central memory CD4+ T cells from blood. The source is a man aged 25 to 40 with type 1 diabetes.

This chain links TRBV5-1 with TRBJ1-1; a possible D gene is TRBD1 (6 bases). Deletions cut 0 bases from V and 0 bases from J, with 6 bases between. The CDR3 consists of 14 residues. Germline lookup yields CDR1 SGHRS and CDR2 YFSETQ. This chain's CDR3 is CASSLGGLNTEAFF. The CDR3 DNA follows: TGCGCCAGCAGCTTGGGGGGGCTGAACACTGAAGCTTTCTTT.

This rearrangement joins TRBV5-4 to TRBJ2-3; a weak D match, TRBD2 (6 bases). This CDR3 spans 14 amino acids. Germline CDR1 and CDR2: SGHNT and YYREEE (reference sequence). V lost 4 bases and J lost 0, with 9 bases in between. CDR3 residues: CASSRSGSTDTQYF. The CDR3 coding sequence is TGTGCCAGCAGCCGTAGCGGCAGCACAGATACGCAGTATTTT.

The chain recombines TRBV19 with TRBJ1-3, with unresolved D. CDR3 size: 14 residues. Germline lookup yields CDR1 LNHDA and CDR2 SQIVND (reference sequence). The V and J ends lost 6 bases and 0 bases respectively, with 9 bases between them. Here the CDR3 DNA reads TGTGCCAGTAGGACCATAGACTCTGGAAACACCATATATTTT. It specifies CASRTIDSGNTIYF.

This clone was observed a handful of times. The rearrangement joins TRBV7-6 to TRBJ2-5, with D possibly matching TRBD2 (6 bases). Germline V CDR1 and CDR2: SGHVS, FNYEAQ. The V and J ends lost 5 bases and 0 bases respectively, with 13 bases between them. The CDR3 runs to 15 residues. CDR3 region: CASSRIRGYQETQYF. CDR3 sequence (DNA): TGTGCCAGCAGCCGAATCCGGGGGTACCAAGAGACCCAGTACTTC.

Only a few counts were recorded for this clone. The chain carries TRBV25-1 and TRBJ2-3; 9 bases agree with TRBD2. CDR1 is MGHDK, CDR2 SYGVNS, per germline. The CDR3 consists of 16 residues. V dropped 6 bases and J dropped 0; count of bases not matched to a gene: 7. As DNA, the CDR3 is TGTGCCAGCAGCCAAGGGGCGGGGGGGAGCACAGATACGCAGTATTTT. Amino acid sequence: CASSQGAGGSTDTQYF.

This clone was counted between two and nine times. The rearrangement joins TRBV7-2 to TRBJ2-1; no clear D gene. The germline V and J ends were trimmed by 1 base and 15 bases, with 16 bases remaining between them. The CDR3 length is 13 residues. Germline CDR1 and CDR2: SGHTA and FQGNSA. CDR3 in amino acids: CASSLVGPWYLFF. CDR3 sequence (DNA): TGTGCCAGCAGCTTAGTTGGCCCATGGTATCTGTTCTTC.

In its sample, this clone was seen a few times. The rearrangement links TRBV7-2 to TRBJ1-5; 8 bases are shared with TRBD1. There are 15 residues in the CDR3. Looked up from germline, CDR1 is SGHTA and CDR2 is FQGNSA. Losses at the gene ends were 2 bases for V and 6 bases for J; bases not matched to a gene: 6. The CDR3 DNA reads TGTGCCAGCAGCTTAAAACAGGGGGGAGGTCAGCCCCAGCATTTT. Amino acid sequence: CASSLKQGGGQPQHF.

The table lists this clone with a few counts. The rearrangement joins TRBV5-6 to TRBJ1-6; D unresolved. Germline CDR1 reads SGHDT; CDR2 reads YYEEEE. V gave up 4 bases and J gave up 2 bases, with 7 bases separating them. This CDR3 comprises 14 residues. DNA of the CDR3: TGTGCCAGCAGCCCCGCGGCCTATAATTCACCCCTCCACTTT. Translation: CASSPAAYNSPLHF.

This clone was observed a few times. The chain recombines TRBV2 with TRBJ2-3; 8 bases fit TRBD2. V gave up 6 bases and J gave up 0 bases; unmatched junction bases: 5. This CDR3 spans 15 amino acids. Germline V gene lookup returns CDR1 SNHLY and CDR2 FYNNEI. The CDR3 reads CASSDSGISTDTQYF. In nucleotides, the CDR3 is TGTGCCAGCAGCGATAGCGGGATTAGCACAGATACGCAGTATTTT.

The V and J genes are TRBV27 and TRBJ2-5; TRBD2 agrees at 11 bases. V dropped 4 bases and J dropped 12; count of bases not matched to a gene: 22. Germline-derived CDR1 and CDR2 are MNHEY and SMNVEV (reference sequence). CDR3 length equals 18 residues. The CDR3 region has the DNA TGTGCCAGCAGTTCAACTACGTCTAGCGGGGGGCTACGGGCGGGAGAGTACTTC. Translated: CASSSTTSSGGLRAGEYF.

V and J are TRBV2 and TRBJ2-1; perhaps TRBD2 as D (6 bases). Per germline, CDR1 SNHLY and CDR2 FYNNEI. Trimming took 10 bases from V and 5 from J, leaving 21 bases between them. The CDR3 contains 15 residues. The CDR3 DNA is TGTGCCACCATGACCGAGCGGGCGACACACAATGAGCAGTTCTTC. Residues: CATMTERATHNEQFF.

This clone has ten or more counts. The same CDR3 also results from other DNA sequences found in this sample. The J gene is TRBJ2-3, the V gene TRBV11-2; D not certain. Trimming took 1 base from V and 4 from J, leaving 3 bases between them. CDR3 size: 12 residues. Germline V gene data show CDR1 as SGHAT and CDR2 as FQNNGV. The CDR3 loop is CASSLGADTQYF. CDR3 DNA: TGTGCCAGCAGCTTAGGGGCAGATACGCAGTATTTT.

This clone was seen a handful of times. As DNA, the CDR3 is TGTGCCAGCAGCCAAGAGCGGGGGGCCCGCAATGAGCAGTTCTTC. It encodes CASSQERGARNEQFF. This chain uses TRBV14 with TRBJ2-1; 8 positions match TRBD2. CDR3 length: 15 residues. Trimming cost V 0 bases and J 6 bases; bases outside gene matches: 4. Germline lookup yields CDR1 SGHDN and CDR2 FVKESK.

This clone was counted between two and nine times. CDR3 loop: CASSATGSSGANVLTF. The DNA of the CDR3 is TGTGCCAGCAGTGCAACAGGGTCCTCTGGGGCCAACGTCCTGACTTTC. J is TRBJ2-6 and V is TRBV27; D is possibly TRBD1 (6 bases). CDR1 is MNHEY, CDR2 SMNVEV, per germline (reference sequence). CDR3 size: 16 residues. Deletions cut 5 bases from V and 0 bases from J, with 11 bases between. The complete variable domain, with remaining parts taken from reference TRBV27 and TRBJ2-6, reads EAQVTQNPRYLITVTGKKLTVTCSQNMNHEYMSWYRQDPGLGLRQIYYSMNVEVTDKGDVPEGYKVSRKEKRNFPLILESPSPNQTSLYFCASSATGSSGANVLTFGAGSRLTVL.

The rearrangement links TRBV5-1 to TRBJ2-2, with 8 bases aligning to TRBD1. CDR3 length: 15 amino acids. CDR1 is SGHRS and CDR2 is YFSETQ in the germline V gene. The ends lost 4 bases at V and 3 bases at J; junction bases unmatched: 5. The CDR3 region is CASSLAGGDTGELFF. CDR3 nucleotide sequence: TGCGCCAGCAGCCTGGCAGGGGGCGACACCGGGGAGCTGTTTTTT.

The chain joins TRBV6-6 to TRBJ1-3; D is uncertain. The CDR3 loop spans 12 amino acids. Trimming took off 6 bases at V and 7 bases at J, with 10 bases between the two ends. The germline V gene encodes CDR1 MNHNY and CDR2 SVGAGI (reference sequence). CDR3 loop: CASRDRRNTIYF. CDR3 sequence (DNA): TGTGCCAGCAGAGACCGTCGGAACACCATATATTTT.